The 4 T cell receptor beta chains reported below all come from one sample, sequenced in a study of regulatory T cells in long-lasting Graves disease. Both iRepertoire HTBI primers and Arm-PCR of CDR3 regions were used to build the TCR beta libraries. TCRdb used MiXCR to reprocess the multiplex PCR reads, holding one entry per CDR3 protein. Of a few hundred thousand distinct CDR3 sequences listed, 20% to 25% were seen once; the top ten hold around 14%. The sample's time point: persistent/refractory GD, antithyroid drugs over 5 years with positive TRAb. Preparation of the TCR library used RNA extracted from PBMCs. Specimen: peripheral blood mononuclear cells (PBMCs), collected when the disease was refractory, from a patient treated with antithyroid drugs. These receptors all come from a female donor with Graves disease.

About this clonotype: An end of the junction does not agree with germline; a read error may underlie this. The V gene is TRBV14, the J gene TRBJ1-2; D gene unclear. The germline gives CDR1 SGHDN, CDR2 FVKESK. This CDR3 region has 15 residues. The CDR3 reads CASSKERGLADGYTF. Written as DNA, the CDR3 is TGTGCCAGCAGCAAAGAACGGGGTTTGGCGGATGGCTACACCTTC.

This clonotype appeared many times. V and J are TRBV7-2 and TRBJ2-5; D call uncertain. CDR1 is SGHTA, CDR2 FQGNSA, per germline. The CDR3 is made up of 15 amino acids. Between the trimmed V and J ends, which lost 0 bases and 1 base, there was a span of 9 bases. Here the CDR3 DNA reads TGTGCCAGCAGCTTAGCGGCGGCCACCCAAGAGACCCAGTACTTC. Its translation: CASSLAAATQETQYF.

The V gene is TRBV20-1, the J gene TRBJ1-4, with a weak D call TRBD1 (6 bases). The V gene's germline CDR1 is DFQATT and CDR2 SNEGSKA (reference sequence). Trimming pared 3 bases from V and 0 bases from J, leaving 8 bases between. The CDR3 is 14 residues long. CDR3 amino acids: CSASRGTTNEKLFF. DNA for the CDR3: TGCAGTGCTAGCAGGGGAACAACTAATGAAAAACTGTTTTTT.

This clonotype was counted only a few times. This chain links TRBV11-1 with TRBJ2-5; tentative D call: TRBD1 (6 bases). The CDR3 is 16 amino acids. Germline V lookup: CDR1 SGHAT, CDR2 FQDESV (reference sequence). Trimming removed 3 bases from V and 5 bases from J, with 19 bases in between. The CDR3 spells CASSFGIGQGSETQYF. The CDR3 coding sequence is TGTGCCAGCAGCTTCGGGATCGGGCAGGGGAGCGAGACCCAGTACTTC.